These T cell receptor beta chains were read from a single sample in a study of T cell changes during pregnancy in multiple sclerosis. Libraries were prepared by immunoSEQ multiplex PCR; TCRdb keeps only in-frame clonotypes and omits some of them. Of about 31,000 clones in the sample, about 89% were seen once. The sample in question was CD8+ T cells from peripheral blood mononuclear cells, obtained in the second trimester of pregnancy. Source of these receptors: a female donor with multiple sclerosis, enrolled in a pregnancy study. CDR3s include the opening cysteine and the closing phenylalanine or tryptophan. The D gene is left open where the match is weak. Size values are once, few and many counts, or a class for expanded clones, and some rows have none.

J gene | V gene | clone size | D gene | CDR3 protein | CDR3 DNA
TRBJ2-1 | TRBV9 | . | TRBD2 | CASSVRRRGEYNEQFF | TGTGCCAGCAGCGTAAGGAGGCGGGGGGAATACAATGAGCAGTTCTTC
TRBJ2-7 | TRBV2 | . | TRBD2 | CASSEFSGSSYEQYF | TGTGCCAGCAGTGAGTTTAGCGGGAGCTCCTACGAGCAGTACTTC
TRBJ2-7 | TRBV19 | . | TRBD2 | CASSIDGLAGVEQYF | TGTGCCAGTAGTATAGATGGGCTAGCGGGGGTCGAGCAGTACTTC
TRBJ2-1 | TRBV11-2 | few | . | CASSLGTRTYNEQFF | TGTGCCAGCAGCTTAGGGACTCGTACCTACAATGAGCAGTTCTTC
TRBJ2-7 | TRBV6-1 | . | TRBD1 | CASSEGPGTASSYEQYF | TGTGCCAGCAGTGAAGGTCCCGGGACAGCGAGCTCCTACGAGCAGTACTTC
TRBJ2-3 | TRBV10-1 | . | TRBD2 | CASSALAGESDTQYF | TGCGCCAGCAGTGCGCTGGCGGGAGAATCAGATACGCAGTATTTT
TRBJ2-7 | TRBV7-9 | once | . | CASSPRASYEQYF | TGTGCCAGCAGCCCCAGGGCCTCCTACGAGCAGTACTTC
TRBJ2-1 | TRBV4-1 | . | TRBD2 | CASSHQTSGRSNEQFF | TGCGCCAGCAGCCACCAGACTAGCGGGAGATCTAATGAGCAGTTCTTC
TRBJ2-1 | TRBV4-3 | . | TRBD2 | CASSQKSGRAHEQFF | TGCGCCAGCAGCCAAAAAAGCGGGAGGGCACATGAGCAGTTCTTC
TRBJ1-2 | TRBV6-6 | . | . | CASSYSPTFF | TGTGCCAGCAGTTACTCACCAACTTTCTTC
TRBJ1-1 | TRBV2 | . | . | CASSEEGQEIEAFF | TGTGCCAGCAGTGAAGAGGGACAAGAGATTGAAGCTTTCTTT
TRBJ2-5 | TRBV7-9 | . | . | CASSSTNRDPAAQYF | TGTGCCAGCAGCTCAACAAACAGGGACCCAGCGGCCCAGTACTTC
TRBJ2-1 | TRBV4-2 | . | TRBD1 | CASSQKPGQGGDEQFF | TGTGCCAGCAGCCAAAAGCCGGGACAGGGGGGTGATGAGCAGTTCTTC
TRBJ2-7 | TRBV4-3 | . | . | CASSQEPRPTDEQYF | TGCGCCAGCAGCCAAGAGCCGAGGCCAACCGACGAGCAGTACTTC
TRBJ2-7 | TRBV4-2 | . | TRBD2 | CASSQTIAGSYNEQYF | TGTGCCAGCAGCCAGACCATAGCGGGATCGTACAACGAGCAGTACTTC
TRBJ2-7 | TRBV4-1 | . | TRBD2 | CASSQIGGLGEQYF | TGCGCCAGCAGCCAAATCGGAGGACTAGGCGAGCAGTACTTC
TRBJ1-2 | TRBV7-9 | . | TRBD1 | CASSRDRGIHYGYTF | TGTGCCAGCAGCCGAGACAGGGGGATTCACTATGGCTACACCTTC
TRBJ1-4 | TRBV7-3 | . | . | CASSQGPNEKLFF | TGTGCCAGCAGCCAGGGCCCTAATGAAAAACTGTTTTTT
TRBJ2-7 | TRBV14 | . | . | CASSHRGAGTGILYEQYF | TGTGCCAGCAGCCACCGGGGGGCCGGGACAGGTATACTCTACGAGCAGTACTTC
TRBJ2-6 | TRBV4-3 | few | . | CASSQTVSGANVLTF | TGCGCCAGCAGCCAGACTGTCTCTGGGGCCAACGTCCTGACTTTC
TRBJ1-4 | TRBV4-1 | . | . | CASSQDREGGGRATNEKLFF | TGCGCCAGCAGCCAAGATCGGGAGGGAGGAGGGAGGGCAACTAATGAAAAACTGTTTTTT
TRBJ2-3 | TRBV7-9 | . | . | CASSLLDFADTQYF | TGTGCCAGCAGCCTACTAGATTTTGCGGATACGCAGTATTTT
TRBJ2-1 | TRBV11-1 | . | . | CASRKRGPYNEQFF | TGTGCCAGCAGGAAAAGGGGCCCCTACAATGAGCAGTTCTTC
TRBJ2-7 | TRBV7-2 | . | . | CASSHEASEYEQYF | TGTGCCAGCAGCCATGAGGCTAGCGAATACGAGCAGTACTTC
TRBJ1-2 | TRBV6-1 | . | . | CASSDSTGNYGYTF | TGTGCCAGCAGTGACTCAACAGGGAACTATGGCTACACCTTC
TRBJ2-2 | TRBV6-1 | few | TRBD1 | CASLPGQGYGELFF | TGTGCCAGCCTTCCGGGACAGGGGTACGGGGAGCTGTTTTTT
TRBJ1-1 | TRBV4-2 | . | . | CASSQDSRGNTEAFF | TGTGCCAGCAGCCAAGATTCCAGGGGGAACACTGAAGCTTTCTTT
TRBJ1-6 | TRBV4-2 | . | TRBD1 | CASSQEGTGNSPLHF | TGTGCCAGCAGCCAAGAGGGGACAGGGAATTCACCCCTCCACTTT
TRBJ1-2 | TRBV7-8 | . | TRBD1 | CASSLGTGGFGYGYTF | TGTGCCAGCAGCTTGGGGACAGGGGGTTTTGGCTATGGCTACACCTTC